A single sample is the source of the 27 T cell receptor beta chains below, sequenced in a study of blood T cell repertoires in COVID-19. Only in-frame clones appear in the TCRdb table, and some are missing; sequencing was by immunoSEQ multiplex PCR. Of about 140,000 clones in the sample, 84% were seen once. The sequencing sample was made of peripheral blood. The receptors were sampled from a human donor in a cohort sampled during active COVID-19.

The chain couples TRBV19 to TRBJ1-1; 10 positions agree with TRBD1. Germline CDR1 LNHDA, CDR2 SQIVND (reference sequence). This CDR3 has 17 amino acids. Trimming cost V 6 bases and J 3 bases; bases outside gene matches: 13. The CDR3 spells CASSRVPGQGMDTEAFF. CDR3 sequence (DNA): TGTGCCAGTAGCCGCGTACCGGGACAGGGGATGGACACTGAAGCTTTCTTT.

This rearrangement joins TRBV5-1 to TRBJ2-2, with TRBD2 matching 8 bases. The CDR3 has 17 residues. V gave up 6 bases and J gave up 0 bases; unmatched junction bases: 10. Germline V gives CDR1 SGHRS, CDR2 YFSETQ. This CDR3 is CASNPKTGGTNTGELFF. The CDR3 DNA is TGCGCCAGCAACCCAAAAACGGGGGGGACGAACACCGGGGAGCTGTTTTTT.

The chain carries TRBV2 and TRBJ1-4; tentatively, D is TRBD1 (6 bases). Trimming pared 6 bases from V and 4 bases from J, leaving 12 bases between. Per germline, CDR1 SNHLY and CDR2 FYNNEI. The CDR3 loop spans 14 amino acids. CDR3 bases: TGTGCCAGCAGGGACGACAGGATTAATGAAAAACTGTTTTTT. The encoded protein is CASRDDRINEKLFF.

The V and J genes are TRBV12-3 or TRBV12-4 and TRBJ1-1; 7 bases are shared with TRBD1. This CDR3 is built from 13 residues. Trimming removed 5 bases from V and 5 bases from J; junction bases left unmatched: 5. The CDR3 DNA reads TGTGCCAGCAGTCCGACAGGGAAAACTGAAGCTTTCTTT. Amino acids: CASSPTGKTEAFF.

The J gene is TRBJ1-2, the V gene TRBV6-4; D is undetermined. This CDR3 contains 14 residues. Per germline, CDR1 MRHNA and CDR2 SNTAGT. V was clipped by 0 bases and J by 8 bases, with 13 bases between them. The CDR3 nucleotides read TGTGCCAGCAGTGACTCGTCTAGAGCCCGAGGCTACACCTTC. It encodes CASSDSSRARGYTF.

This clone was detected only a few times. The rearrangement links TRBV19 to TRBJ1-3; 7 bases fit TRBD1. The V gene end was trimmed by 5 bases and the J gene end by 8 bases; junction bases not matched to a gene: 6. CDR3 size: 13 residues. Germline assignment: CDR1 LNHDA and CDR2 SQIVND (reference sequence). CDR3 region: CASSGTVGDTIYF. In DNA form, the CDR3 reads TGTGCCAGTAGTGGGACAGTCGGTGACACCATATATTTT.

The chain joins TRBV3-1 (or the pseudogene TRBV3-2) to TRBJ1-6; tentative D call: TRBD1 (5 bases). Germline CDR1 is LGHDT and CDR2 is YNNKEL (reference sequence). The CDR3 covers 12 residues. The V gene lost 3 bases and the J gene lost 9 bases, with 6 bases spanning the gap. The CDR3 DNA sequence: TGTGCCAGCAGCCACAGGGCTTCACCCCTCCACTTT. Its translation is CASSHRASPLHF.

V and J are TRBV7-9 and TRBJ2-5; 13 bases fit TRBD2. The germline V gene has CDR1 SEHNR and CDR2 FQNEAQ (reference sequence). CDR3 length equals 19 residues. V shed 4 bases and J 2 bases; nucleotides not matched to a gene: 13. The CDR3 DNA reads as TGTGCCAGCAGCTCGAGACTAGCGGGGGGCACTCGGTTGCAAGAGACCCAGTACTTC. Translated: CASSSRLAGGTRLQETQYF. The full variable domain, rest sourced from reference TRBV7-9 and TRBJ2-5, is DTGVSQNPRHKITKRGQNVTFRCDPISEHNRLYWYRQTLGQGPEFLTYFQNEAQLEKSRLLSDRFSAERPKGSFSTLEIQRTEQGDSAMYLCASSSRLAGGTRLQETQYFGPGTRLLVL.

The chain carries TRBV25-1 and TRBJ1-6; the D gene is possibly TRBD1 (5 bases). Trimming removed 6 bases at V and 2 bases at J, with 8 bases between. The CDR3 length is 14 residues. Germline CDR1 is MGHDK and CDR2 is SYGVNS. The CDR3 DNA follows: TGTGCCAGCAGAGAGACAGCCTATAATTCACCCCTCCACTTT. The encoded protein is CASRETAYNSPLHF. Full variable domain (outside the CDR3, taken from reference TRBV25-1 and TRBJ1-6): EADIYQTPRYLVIGTGKKITLECSQTMGHDKMYWYQQDPGMELHLIHYSYGVNSTEKGDLSSESTVSRIRTEHFPLTLESARPSHTSQYLCASRETAYNSPLHFGNGTRLTVT.

The chain links TRBV3-1 (or the pseudogene TRBV3-2) to TRBJ2-7; tentatively, D is TRBD1 (6 bases). This CDR3 has 15 residues. Germline CDR1 reads LGHDT; CDR2 reads YNNKEL (reference sequence). V shed 1 base and J shed 1 base, with 11 bases lying between them. The CDR3 loop reads CASSQAAQGSYEQYF. CDR3 nucleotides: TGTGCCAGCAGCCAAGCCGCACAGGGATCCTACGAGCAGTACTTC.

This chain connects TRBV5-1 to TRBJ2-1; weak D call: TRBD1 (6 bases). Germline lookup yields CDR1 SGHRS and CDR2 YFSETQ. The length of the CDR3 is 14 residues. Trimming took off 3 bases at V and 13 bases at J, with 20 bases between the two ends. The CDR3 loop is CASSSGHPPLVQFF. CDR3 sequence (DNA): TGCGCCAGCAGCTCGGGACATCCGCCCCTTGTCCAGTTCTTC.

This chain links TRBV28 with TRBJ1-5, with 8 bases identical to TRBD1. This CDR3 has 15 residues. Per the germline V gene, CDR1 is MDHEN and CDR2 is SYDVKM. V lost 5 bases, J lost 4 bases, and 7 bases stayed unmatched. The CDR3 protein is CASSGQGAGNQPQHF. The CDR3 nucleotides are TGTGCCAGCAGTGGGCAGGGGGCGGGAAATCAGCCCCAGCATTTT.

CDR3 DNA: TGTGCCAGCAGCTTAGGGGGACAGGGTGGTGGCTACACCTTC. This sequence encodes CASSLGGQGGGYTF. The J gene is TRBJ1-2, the V gene TRBV7-2, with 9 bases identical to TRBD1. The germline V gene encodes CDR1 SGHTA and CDR2 FQGNSA. CDR3 length equals 14 residues. J gave up 7 bases and V 1 base, and 4 bases lay outside the gene matches.

This rearrangement joins TRBV5-4 to TRBJ2-3; TRBD2 might be the D (7 bases). Germline V CDR1 and CDR2: SGHNT, YYREEE (reference sequence). There are 15 residues in the CDR3. The V gene lost 7 bases and the J gene lost 2 bases, with 17 bases spanning the gap. Here the CDR3 reads CASAGASGATDTQYF. DNA for the CDR3: TGTGCCAGCGCGGGGGCTAGCGGCGCCACAGATACGCAGTATTTT.

The rearrangement joins TRBV3-1 (or the pseudogene TRBV3-2) to TRBJ1-4, with D unclear. CDR3 length: 15 amino acids. Trimming cost V 1 base and J 0 bases, with 6 bases left between them. The germline V gene encodes CDR1 LGHDT and CDR2 YNNKEL (reference sequence). In DNA form, the CDR3 reads TGTGCCAGCAGCCAAGTCATGTCAACTAATGAAAAACTGTTTTTT. It codes for CASSQVMSTNEKLFF.

The rearrangement uses TRBV27 and TRBJ2-7, with TRBD1 identical over 9 bases. Trimming took 5 bases from V and 5 from J; bases not matched to a gene: 16. The germline V gene encodes CDR1 MNHEY and CDR2 SMNVEV (reference sequence). The CDR3 extends over 17 amino acids. In nucleotides, the CDR3 is TGTGCCAGCAGTCGGATCCTAACCGGGACAGGGTCCCACGAGCAGTACTTC. Its translation is CASSRILTGTGSHEQYF.

The chain combines TRBV19 with TRBJ1-5; weak D call: TRBD1 (6 bases). CDR3 length: 15 residues. The V and J ends lost 6 bases and 9 bases respectively, with 21 bases between them. Germline assignment: CDR1 LNHDA and CDR2 SQIVND (reference sequence). CDR3 nucleotide sequence: TGTGCCAGTAGCGGCGAACAGCGGAGGGGGGGGCCCCAGCATTTT. This gives the protein CASSGEQRRGGPQHF.

The chain employs TRBV11-2 and TRBJ2-7; TRBD1 is a possible D gene (5 bases). From germline, CDR1 is SGHAT and CDR2 FQNNGV. The CDR3 runs 12 residues. Between the trimmed V and J ends, which lost 0 bases and 11 bases, there was a span of 11 bases. The CDR3 reads CASSLDVRVEYF. CDR3 nucleotide sequence: TGTGCCAGCAGCTTAGATGTCAGGGTGGAGTACTTC.

The chain combines TRBV6-6 with TRBJ2-7; no clear D gene. The germline CDR1 and CDR2 sequences are MNHNY and SVGAGI (reference sequence). Trimming took 1 base from V and 5 from J, leaving 6 bases between them. The CDR3 covers 12 residues. The DNA for the CDR3 is TGTGCCAGCAGTTACTACCCGGACGAGCAGTACTTC. It is translated as CASSYYPDEQYF.

The chain uses TRBV12-3 or TRBV12-4 and TRBJ1-2, with a possible D match to TRBD1 (6 bases). The CDR3 extends over 13 amino acids. V was shortened by 6 bases and J by 4 bases, with 12 bases between the two germline ends. The DNA for the CDR3 is TGTGCCAGCAGCAAACAGGGAAGCTATGGCTACACCTTC. It codes for CASSKQGSYGYTF.

This chain links TRBV21-1 with TRBJ2-5; the listed D gene, TRBD1, was not tested against the DNA. TRBV21-1 represents a pseudogene. The CDR3 runs 16 residues. CDR3 DNA: TGTGCCAGCAGCAAAGCTGAACAGGGGTACCCAGAGACCCAGTACTTC. Translated, it gives CASSKAEQGYPETQYF.

The J gene is TRBJ2-1, the V gene TRBV7-6, with 9 nucleotides matching TRBD2. The germline V gene has CDR1 SGHVS and CDR2 FNYEAQ. After removal of 5 bases from V and 1 base from J, the junction contained 9 bases not matched to a gene. CDR3 length: 17 residues. The CDR3 protein is CASSPVVAGASYNEQFF. The CDR3 DNA reads as TGTGCCAGCAGCCCTGTAGTAGCGGGGGCGTCCTACAATGAGCAGTTCTTC.

This clone was seen a handful of times. This chain uses TRBV4-1 with TRBJ1-5; 7 nucleotides line up with TRBD1. V lost 1 base to trimming and J lost 3 bases; unmatched junction nucleotides: 3. The CDR3 runs 15 residues. Germline V gene sequence: CDR1 MGHRA, CDR2 YSYEKL. CDR3 protein: CASSQAGTDNQPQHF. The CDR3 nucleotides are TGCGCCAGCAGCCAAGCCGGGACAGACAATCAGCCCCAGCATTTT.

This clone was seen only a few times. V and J are TRBV6-1 and TRBJ1-5, with 10 nucleotides matching TRBD1. The CDR3 sequence is 19 residues long. Germline-derived CDR1 and CDR2 are MNHNS and SASEGT. V dropped 4 bases and J dropped 4; count of bases not matched to a gene: 16. In DNA form, the CDR3 reads TGTGCCAGCAGTGCAGATAGGGGGATTTGGGACAGGGGAAATCAGCCCCAGCATTTT. Translated: CASSADRGIWDRGNQPQHF.

This clone came up a few times. In nucleotides, the CDR3 is TGTGCCAGCTTAACTAGCGGGGCCTCCTACAATGAGCAGTTCTTC. Its protein is CASLTSGASYNEQFF. The chain uses TRBV2 and TRBJ2-1; 10 bases match TRBD2. The CDR3 totals 15 residues. V shed 8 bases, J shed 0 bases, and the junction held 4 bases outside the gene matches. CDR1 SNHLY and CDR2 FYNNEI come from the germline V gene.

This sequence joins TRBV7-2 and TRBJ1-2; TRBD1 matches 7 bases. This CDR3 is 16 amino acids long. Germline trimming cut 2 bases from V and 4 bases from J; bases unmatched to any gene: 10. The germline V gene encodes CDR1 SGHTA and CDR2 FQGNSA. CDR3 sequence (DNA): TGTGCCAGCAGCTTACAACAGGGGAAAGGACGCTATGGCTACACCTTC. Residues: CASSLQQGKGRYGYTF.

The chain uses TRBV7-6 and TRBJ2-3, with TRBD2 matching 13 bases. Germline CDR1 is SGHVS and CDR2 is FNYEAQ. The CDR3 length is 16 residues. J was trimmed by 4 bases and V by 5 bases; bases with no gene match: 6. In nucleotides, the CDR3 is TGTGCCAGCAGCATACTAGCGGGGGGGCCCTCAGATACGCAGTATTTT. It encodes CASSILAGGPSDTQYF.